These T cell receptor beta chains were read from a single sample in a study of T-cell memory formation after mild COVID-19. A single record per CDR3 protein comes from TCRdb applying MiXCR to the 5' RACE reads. This table holds 150,000 to 200,000 distinct CDR3 sequences, 31% found once. The sequenced sample was PBMCs or a T cell subset sorted from them (not recorded which). The receptors stem from an adult woman who had mild COVID-19 (a few samples of this study predate the infection). Cell type and time point are not known. Both conserved end residues are part of each CDR3. The order of the fields is clone size, V gene, J gene, D gene, CDR3 protein, CDR3 DNA. The D gene is left open where the match is weak. Size tells how often a clone was seen (once, few, many) or the class of an expanded clone, and some rows leave it out.

-	TRBV29-1	TRBJ2-7	-	CSVEMGGAEQYF	TGCAGCGTTGAGATGGGGGGAGCCGAGCAGTACTTC
-	TRBV3-1	TRBJ2-7	-	CASSRPWSSYEQYF	TGTGCCAGCAGTCGACCGTGGAGCTCCTACGAGCAGTACTTC
-	TRBV6-2/TRBV6-3	TRBJ2-7	-	CASSYSPRQGLYYEQYF	TGTGCCAGCAGTTACTCACCTCGACAGGGACTCTACTACGAGCAGTACTTC
once	TRBV19	TRBJ1-1	-	CASSWNTEAFF	TGTGCCAGTAGTTGGAACACTGAAGCTTTCTTT
-	TRBV6-5	TRBJ1-2	-	CASSYSIVDRGNGYTF	TGTGCCAGCAGTTACTCGATTGTGGATCGGGGAAATGGCTACACCTTC
few	TRBV4-2	TRBJ2-3	-	CASSQVGGPTDTQYF	TGTGCCAGCAGCCAAGTGGGCGGTCCCACAGATACGCAGTATTTT
-	TRBV20-1	TRBJ2-3	TRBD2	CSARAAGGIADTQYF	TGCAGTGCTAGAGCTGCGGGGGGGATCGCAGATACGCAGTATTTT
-	TRBV12-3/TRBV12-4	TRBJ2-7	TRBD1	CASRFRTGPYEQYF	TGTGCCAGCAGATTCCGGACAGGGCCCTACGAGCAGTACTTC
-	TRBV12-3/TRBV12-4	TRBJ1-6	-	CASSPTGGRTENSPLHF	TGTGCCAGCAGTCCCACCGGGGGGAGGACGGAGAATTCACCCCTCCACTTT
-	TRBV18	TRBJ1-1	-	CASSPPVRTEAFF	TGTGCCAGCTCACCACCGGTGAGGACTGAAGCTTTCTTT
-	TRBV7-9	TRBJ2-5	-	CASSDRLEKETQYF	TGTGCCAGCAGCGACCGACTGGAGAAAGAGACCCAGTACTTC
-	TRBV27	TRBJ1-2	-	CASSTPSRYGYTF	TGTGCCAGTAGTACTCCGAGCCGCTATGGCTACACCTTC
few	TRBV7-6	TRBJ2-5	TRBD1	CASSIETGGSETQYF	TGTGCCAGCAGCATAGAGACAGGGGGCTCGGAGACCCAGTACTTC
-	TRBV14	TRBJ2-1	TRBD2	CASSLWTSGTGQFF	TGTGCCAGCAGCCTCTGGACTAGCGGGACAGGGCAGTTCTTC
few	TRBV29-1	TRBJ2-7	TRBD1	CSVGTGANYEQYF	TGCAGCGTTGGGACAGGGGCCAACTACGAGCAGTACTTC
-	TRBV11-1	TRBJ1-6	TRBD1	CASSSTDRGLYNSPLHF	TGTGCCAGCAGCTCGACAGACAGGGGTCTCTATAATTCACCCCTCCACTTT
few	TRBV20-1	TRBJ1-1	-	CSAIATTIRDTEAFF	TGCAGTGCTATTGCAACGACCATCCGGGACACTGAAGCTTTCTTT
few	TRBV24-1	TRBJ2-1	-	CATSDLMGLGDEQFF	TGTGCCACCAGTGATTTGATGGGGTTGGGCGATGAGCAGTTCTTC
few	TRBV11-2	TRBJ1-1	-	CASSLVGGRMNTEAFF	TGTGCCAGCAGCTTAGTTGGGGGGCGAATGAACACTGAAGCTTTCTTT
-	TRBV2	TRBJ1-1	TRBD1	CASVQDRRYTEAFF	TGTGCCAGCGTTCAGGACAGGAGATACACTGAAGCTTTCTTT
few	TRBV18	TRBJ2-1	TRBD1	CASSPRTPGQTYNEQFF	TGTGCCAGCTCACCCCGGACTCCGGGACAGACCTACAATGAGCAGTTCTTC
-	TRBV15	TRBJ2-3	-	CATSPKRSTDTQYF	TGTGCCACCAGCCCCAAGCGAAGCACAGATACGCAGTATTTT
few	TRBV29-1	TRBJ1-1	-	CSVGERAENTEAFF	TGCAGCGTTGGGGAGCGGGCGGAGAACACTGAAGCTTTCTTT
few	TRBV4-1	TRBJ2-7	TRBD1	CASSQPWDRVYEQYF	TGCGCCAGCAGCCAACCATGGGACAGGGTCTACGAGCAGTACTTC
-	TRBV5-1	TRBJ2-1	TRBD1	CASSPRQGSYEQFF	TGCGCCAGCAGCCCACGACAGGGTTCTTATGAGCAGTTCTTC
-	TRBV7-6	TRBJ1-6	TRBD1	CASSLEDRGSPLHF	TGTGCCAGCAGCTTAGAGGACAGGGGTTCACCCCTCCACTTT
many	TRBV6-1	TRBJ2-5	TRBD2	CASSVLAGGLQETQYF	TGTGCCAGCAGTGTCCTAGCGGGGGGGCTCCAAGAGACCCAGTACTTC
few	TRBV20-1	TRBJ2-3	TRBD2	CSARKGLAGSVDTQYF	TGCAGTGCTAGAAAGGGACTAGCGGGATCTGTAGATACGCAGTATTTT
-	TRBV12-3/TRBV12-4	TRBJ2-1	-	CASTLIRGGNNEQFF	TGTGCCAGCACCCTGATCCGAGGTGGCAACAATGAGCAGTTCTTC
few	TRBV18	TRBJ2-7	TRBD2	CASSLAGTSAGLQYF	TGTGCCAGCTCTCTTGCCGGGACTAGCGCCGGCTTGCAGTACTTC
-	TRBV6-6	TRBJ2-5	-	CASGYGRGQETQYF	TGTGCCAGCGGGTACGGGAGGGGGCAGGAGACCCAGTACTTC
once	TRBV15	TRBJ2-5	TRBD2	CATSRGLRAGAEETQYF	TGTGCCACCAGCAGAGGTTTGCGAGCGGGAGCCGAAGAGACCCAGTACTTC
-	TRBV7-9	TRBJ2-3	TRBD1	CASSSGGDRGRRYTDTQYF	TGTGCCAGCAGCTCCGGTGGGGACAGGGGTCGACGTTACACAGATACGCAGTATTTT
few	TRBV12-3/TRBV12-4	TRBJ2-1	TRBD1	CASSLRGQGASYNEQFF	TGTGCCAGCAGCCTACGGGGACAGGGGGCCTCCTACAATGAGCAGTTCTTC
-	TRBV3-1	TRBJ2-2	-	CASSQSPSGTGELFF	TGTGCCAGCAGCCAATCCCCATCGGGCACCGGGGAGCTGTTTTTT
few	TRBV7-3	TRBJ2-1	TRBD1	CASSSGGMDEQFF	TGTGCCAGCAGCTCAGGGGGTATGGATGAGCAGTTCTTC
-	TRBV18	TRBJ1-1	-	CASSPPSQNTEAFF	TGTGCCAGCTCACCACCGTCGCAAAACACTGAAGCTTTCTTT
-	TRBV11-2	TRBJ2-3	-	CASSLPGADTQYF	TGTGCCAGCAGCTTACCAGGCGCAGATACGCAGTATTTT
-	TRBV7-6	TRBJ1-1	-	CASSPPSWSEAFF	TGTGCCAGCAGCCCCCCATCTTGGTCTGAAGCTTTCTTT
-	TRBV10-2	TRBJ1-2	-	CASRQDSYGYTF	TGCGCCAGCAGGCAGGACAGCTATGGCTACACCTTC
-	TRBV7-8	TRBJ1-5	TRBD1	CASSLVTGDRNQPQHF	TGTGCCAGCAGCTTAGTTACAGGGGACAGAAATCAGCCCCAGCATTTT
-	TRBV4-3	TRBJ2-5	TRBD1	CASSPRDREETQYF	TGCGCCAGCAGCCCCAGGGACAGGGAAGAGACCCAGTACTTC